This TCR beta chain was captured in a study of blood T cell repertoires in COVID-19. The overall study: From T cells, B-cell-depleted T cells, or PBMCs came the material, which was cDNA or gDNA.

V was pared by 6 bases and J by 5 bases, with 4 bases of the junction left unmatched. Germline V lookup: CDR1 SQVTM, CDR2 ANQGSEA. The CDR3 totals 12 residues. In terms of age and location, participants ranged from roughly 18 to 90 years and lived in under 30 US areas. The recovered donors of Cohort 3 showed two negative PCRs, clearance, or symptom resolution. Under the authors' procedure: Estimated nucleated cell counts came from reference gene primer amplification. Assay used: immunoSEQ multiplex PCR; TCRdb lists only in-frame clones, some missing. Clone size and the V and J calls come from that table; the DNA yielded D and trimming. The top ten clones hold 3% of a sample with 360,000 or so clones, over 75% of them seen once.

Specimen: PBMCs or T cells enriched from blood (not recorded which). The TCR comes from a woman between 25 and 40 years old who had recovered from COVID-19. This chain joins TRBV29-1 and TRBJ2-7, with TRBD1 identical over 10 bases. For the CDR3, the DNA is TGCAGCGTGGACAGGGGGATAGACGAGCAGTACTTC. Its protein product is CSVDRGIDEQYF.